Listed below are T cell receptor beta chains from one sample, sequenced in a study of blood T cell repertoires in COVID-19. Using immunoSEQ multiplex PCR, the repertoire was profiled, and TCRdb retains in-frame clones only, with some absent. The sample gives some 180,000 clones, roughly 79% of which show up once; 9.5% to 12% is in the top ten. The specimen was peripheral blood. Receptors were obtained from a woman between 40 and 50 years old with COVID-19, enrolled during active disease. Both conserved end residues are part of each CDR3. The D gene is left open where the match is weak. Some rows have no size entry. The others give once, few or many, or a class for an expanded clone.

CASRSRDRGRTEAFF,TGTGCCAGCAGATCCCGAGACAGGGGGCGGACTGAAGCTTTCTTT,TRBV7-9,.,TRBJ1-1,TRBD1
CASSQDLSGGDLNTQYF,TGTGCCAGCAGCCAAGACCTTAGCGGGGGCGACCTCAATACGCAGTATTTT,TRBV3-1/TRBV3-2,.,TRBJ2-3,TRBD2
CATSDWMDRGGGELFF,TGTGCCACCAGTGATTGGATGGACAGGGGAGGCGGGGAGCTGTTTTTT,TRBV24-1,.,TRBJ2-2,TRBD1
CASQYTGELFF,TGCGCCAGCCAGTACACCGGGGAGCTGTTTTTT,TRBV10-2,.,TRBJ2-2,.
CASIADPPNNEQFF,TGTGCCAGCATCGCGGATCCCCCAAACAATGAGCAGTTCTTC,TRBV6-5,.,TRBJ2-1,.
CASSMVFSSIGVEQYF,TGTGCCAGTAGTATGGTTTTTAGCTCCATCGGGGTGGAGCAGTACTTC,TRBV19,.,TRBJ2-7,.
CASKLAGIDTQYF,TGTGCCAGCAAACTAGCGGGGATTGATACGCAGTATTTT,TRBV27,.,TRBJ2-3,TRBD2
CASSPGLAGGHRSYEQYF,TGTGCCAGCAGCCCCGGACTAGCGGGAGGACATCGTTCCTACGAGCAGTACTTC,TRBV11-2,.,TRBJ2-7,TRBD2
CASSAGLAGFGEQFF,TGTGCCAGCAGCGCGGGACTAGCGGGTTTTGGTGAGCAGTTCTTC,TRBV9,.,TRBJ2-1,TRBD2
CASSRSLAGAPPNTGELFF,TGTGCCAGCAGCCGATCACTAGCGGGAGCCCCCCCGAACACCGGGGAGCTGTTTTTT,TRBV3-1/TRBV3-2,.,TRBJ2-2,TRBD2
CASSEQDRGYNEQFF,TGTGCCAGCAGCGAACAGGACAGGGGGTACAATGAGCAGTTCTTC,TRBV6-4,.,TRBJ2-1,TRBD1
CASSLGETGAQRTIYF,TGTGCCAGCAGCTTAGGTGAGACAGGGGCGCAGCGCACCATATATTTT,TRBV7-9,.,TRBJ1-3,TRBD1
CASSIGKDFEQFF,TGTGCCAGCAGCATCGGCAAGGACTTTGAGCAGTTCTTC,TRBV5-4,.,TRBJ2-1,.
CASSLHGQGDEQYF,TGTGCCAGCAGCTTACATGGACAGGGCGACGAGCAGTACTTC,TRBV11-3,once,TRBJ2-7,TRBD1
CASGWGQGGTEAFF,TGTGCTAGTGGTTGGGGACAGGGGGGCACTGAAGCTTTCTTT,TRBV12-5,.,TRBJ1-1,TRBD1
CASSSGGGQPQHF,TGTGCCAGCAGTTCCGGGGGTGGTCAGCCCCAGCATTTT,TRBV7-9,.,TRBJ1-5,.
CAWSVPQPGSNQPQHF,TGTGCCTGGAGTGTACCTCAGCCCGGGAGCAATCAGCCCCAGCATTTT,TRBV30,.,TRBJ1-5,.
CASSSPGLATGELFF,TGTGCCAGTAGTTCCCCCGGACTAGCGACCGGGGAGCTGTTTTTT,TRBV19,.,TRBJ2-2,TRBD2
CASSLRQPQHF,TGTGCCAGCAGCTTGCGGCAGCCCCAGCATTTT,TRBV5-8,.,TRBJ1-5,.
CASSLSGEIYEQYF,TGTGCCAGCAGTTTATCGGGGGAAATCTACGAGCAGTACTTC,TRBV28,many,TRBJ2-7,.
CASEKPGVTGELFF,TGTGCCAGCGAAAAACCAGGGGTCACCGGGGAGCTGTTTTTT,TRBV28,.,TRBJ2-2,.
CASSQRTSGGYEQYF,TGTGCCAGCTCGCAACGGACTAGCGGAGGCTACGAGCAGTACTTC,TRBV18,.,TRBJ2-7,TRBD2
CASSGTGQYSLNPNIQYF,TGTGCCAGCAGCGGAACGGGACAGTACAGTTTAAATCCCAACATTCAGTACTTC,TRBV7-9,.,TRBJ2-4,TRBD1
CASVGGGETQYF,TGTGCCAGCGTCGGGGGAGGGGAGACCCAGTACTTC,TRBV6-5,.,TRBJ2-5,TRBD2
CASSYTSTEQFF,TGTGCCAGCAGCTACACTAGCACAGAGCAGTTCTTC,TRBV7-9,few,TRBJ2-1,.
CASRDDRGLSGYTF,TGTGCCAGCAGGGACGACAGGGGGCTTTCTGGCTACACCTTC,TRBV2,.,TRBJ1-2,TRBD1
CASSSRQGNQPQHF,TGTGCCAGCAGTTCCCGACAGGGCAATCAGCCCCAGCATTTT,TRBV27,.,TRBJ1-5,.